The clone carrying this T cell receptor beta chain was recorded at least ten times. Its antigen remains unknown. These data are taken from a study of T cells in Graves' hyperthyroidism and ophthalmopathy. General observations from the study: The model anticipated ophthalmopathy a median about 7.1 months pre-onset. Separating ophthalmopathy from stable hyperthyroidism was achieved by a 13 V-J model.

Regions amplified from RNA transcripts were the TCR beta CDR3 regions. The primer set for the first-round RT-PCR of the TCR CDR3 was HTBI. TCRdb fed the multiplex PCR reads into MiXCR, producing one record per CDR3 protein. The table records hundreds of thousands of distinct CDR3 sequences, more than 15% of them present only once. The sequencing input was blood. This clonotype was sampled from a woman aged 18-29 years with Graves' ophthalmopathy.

For the CDR3, the DNA is TGTGCCAGCAGGGCGGTCGGCGGACCCTACGAGCAGTACTTC. Residues: CASRAVGGPYEQYF. The chain uses TRBV7-2 and TRBJ2-7; D uncertain. Looked up from germline, CDR1 is SGHTA and CDR2 is FQGNSA. Trimming stripped 6 bases from V and 2 bases from J, with 14 bases between. The CDR3 length is 14 residues.